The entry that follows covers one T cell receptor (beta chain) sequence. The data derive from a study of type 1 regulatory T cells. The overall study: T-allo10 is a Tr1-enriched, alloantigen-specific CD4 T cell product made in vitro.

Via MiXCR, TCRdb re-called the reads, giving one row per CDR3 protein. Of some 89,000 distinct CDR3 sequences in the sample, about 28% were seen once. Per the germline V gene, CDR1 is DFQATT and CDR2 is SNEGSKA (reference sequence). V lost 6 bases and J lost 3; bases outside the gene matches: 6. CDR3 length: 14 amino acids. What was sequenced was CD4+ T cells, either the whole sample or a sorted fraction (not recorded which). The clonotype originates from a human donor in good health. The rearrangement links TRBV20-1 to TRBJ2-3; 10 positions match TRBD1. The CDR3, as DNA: TGCAGTGCCCCCAGGGGACAGGGGACAGATACGCAGTATTTT. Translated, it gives CSAPRGQGTDTQYF.